The T cell receptor (beta chain) under discussion was sequenced for a study of breast tumors, draining lymph nodes, adjacent tissues. Study-level points and caveats: Tumor TCR diversity was below lymph nodes but above nontumor tissue.

TCRdb reprocessed the multiplex PCR reads via MiXCR and lists one record per CDR3 protein. The profile covers some 130,000 distinct CDR3 sequences, with 21% appearing a single time and about 2.2% taken by the ten largest. Samples came from axillary lymph nodes draining the breast cancer. CDR1 and CDR2 from the germline V gene are SGHTA and FQGNSA. V was pared by 6 bases and J by 12 bases, with 7 bases of the junction left unmatched. The CDR3 totals 13 residues. This clonotype was observed at least ten times. Its antigen remains unknown. The sequence came from a female donor with breast cancer. Some clones in this sample may be carry-over from other donors' samples. Sequencing was carried out using axillary lymph node tissue. This chain connects TRBV7-2 to TRBJ2-6; 8 bases are shared with TRBD1. Here the CDR3 reads CASRPGTGTVLTF. DNA of the CDR3: TGTGCCAGCAGGCCCGGGACAGGAACCGTCCTGACTTTC. Filled out from reference TRBV7-2 and TRBJ2-6, the complete variable domain reads GAGVSQSPSNKVTEKGKDVELRCDPISGHTALYWYRQSLGQGLEFLIYFQGNSAPDKSGLPSDRFSAERTGGSVSTLTIQRTQQEDSAVYLCASRPGTGTVLTFGAGSRLTVL.